The entry that follows covers one T cell receptor beta chain sequence. The library tagged individual cDNA molecules with unique molecular identifiers. How the authors handled the data: Ranging from about 20,000 to 750,000, TCR counts per sample had a median value of around 100,000. TCRdb reanalysed the RACE reads using MiXCR and keeps one entry per CDR3 protein. These V and J calls are TCRdb output, not the study's own analysis. The sample comprises tens of thousands of distinct CDR3 sequences, around a tenth of which are singletons, and roughly 27% rests with the top ten. The V gene lost 3 bases and the J gene lost 6 bases, with 12 bases spanning the gap. Germline V gene lookup returns CDR1 SGHRS and CDR2 YFSETQ. This CDR3 comprises 14 residues. These data are taken from a study of human T cells and chemical hapten exposure. Study in general: Minor pooled library volume differences mainly drove per-sample TCR yield variation.

The sample's time point: patch test 3, about 24 weeks after DPC sensitization. Specified treatment: therapeutic diphenylcyclopropenone sensitization with weekly scalp DPC. Unfractionated whole blood served as the source for total RNA extraction. The chain links TRBV5-1 to TRBJ1-4, with TRBD1 as a possible D gene (6 bases). The TCR comes from a man in his fifties with alopecia areata. Some clones in this sample may be carry-over from other donors' samples. The sample consisted of whole blood, taken in connection with sensitization to the hapten diphenylcyclopropenone (DPC). In DNA, the CDR3 is TGCGCCAGCAGCTCGGAACAGGGACATGAAAAACTGTTTTTT. Encoded protein: CASSSEQGHEKLFF.